This T cell receptor beta chain was sequenced for a study of cytomegalovirus exposure and HLA in healthy donors. CDR3 length equals 16 residues. Germline lookup yields CDR1 LGHNA and CDR2 YNFKEQ. V was pared by 1 base and J by 1 base, with 12 bases between. PCR employed 60 Vbeta and 13 Jbeta primers. The assay was immunoSEQ multiplex PCR, and TCRdb's table has in-frame clones only and misses some. The top ten clones hold over 2.5% of a sample with more than 130,000 clones, around 79% of them seen once. This rearrangement joins TRBV4-2 to TRBJ2-3, with a weak D call TRBD1 (5 bases). The sample was PBMCs. The TCR comes from a male donor in good health and CMV-seronegative. The CDR3 reads CASSQGLRVGTDTQYF. CDR3 DNA: TGTGCCAGCAGCCAAGGTCTCAGGGTGGGCACAGATACGCAGTATTTT.